The clone carrying this T cell receptor beta chain was seen a few times. The data belong to a study of blood T cell repertoires in COVID-19. The CDR3 is 12 residues long. Germline V lookup: CDR1 LNHDA, CDR2 SQIVND (reference sequence). The V gene lost 3 bases and the J gene lost 3 bases, with 5 bases spanning the gap. The data were produced by immunoSEQ multiplex PCR, yet TCRdb's version contains in-frame clones alone and is incomplete. Altogether around 130,000 clones are present, more than 70% being singletons, with the ten largest covering over 6.5%. This sequence originates from a human donor in a cohort sampled during active COVID-19. The material sequenced was peripheral blood. The rearrangement uses TRBV19 and TRBJ1-1; no definite D call. The DNA for the CDR3 is TGTGCCAGTAGTATTCTCTACACTGAAGCTTTCTTT. Its protein product is CASSILYTEAFF.